This paragraph reports one TCR beta chain. The record originates from a study of shared clonotypes between healthy human individuals. Trimming removed 4 bases from V and 0 bases from J, with 9 bases in between. Germline V lookup: CDR1 MNHNY, CDR2 SVGAGI (reference sequence). This CDR3 contains 15 residues. At a deep level, the assay was run. Some clones are missing from TCRdb's copy, which holds only in-frame ones; the method was immunoSEQ multiplex PCR. The sample contains about 2 million clones, 90% to 95% of which appear only once. The clonotype comes from a man between 18 and 35 years old in good health. Sequencing was carried out using naive CD4+ T cells sorted from blood. Subset indicated: CD45RA+ positively selected. The chain carries TRBV6-6 and TRBJ1-4; D remains unclear. The CDR3 protein is CASSSTSATNEKLFF. In DNA form, the CDR3 reads TGTGCCAGCAGTTCAACTAGTGCAACTAATGAAAAACTGTTTTTT.